The following is a T cell receptor beta chain sequence with its context. The antigen is not known. The data were obtained in a study of shared clonotypes between healthy human individuals. Regarding the study as a whole: Sequencing depth was a factor that was expected to affect clonotype sharing among donors. Against clonotypes common to all four donors, non-shared ones had lower generation probabilities.

Germline loops: CDR1 SGHAT, CDR2 FQNNGV. This CDR3 spans 15 amino acids. The J segment lost 2 bases and the V segment lost 4 bases, leaving 6 bases of the junction unmatched. The table came from immunoSEQ multiplex PCR; TCRdb's copy has only in-frame clones and leaves some out. Of roughly 700,000 clones detected, 90% appear once; the ten largest clones hold 34%. The chain employs TRBV11-2 and TRBJ2-5, with TRBD1 identical over 8 bases. Sequencing was performed on memory CD8+ T cells from PBMCs. Sample subset: CD45RO+ cells pooled with CCR7-negative TemRA cells. This TCR derives from a man younger than 35 in good health. Some clones in this sample may be carry-over from other donors' samples. The CDR3 here is CASSSGQGPQETQYF. CDR3 DNA sequence: TGTGCCAGCAGCTCAGGACAGGGCCCACAAGAGACCCAGTACTTC. Together with reference TRBV11-2 and TRBJ2-5, the CDR3 gives the full variable domain: EAGVAQSPRYKIIEKRQSVAFWCNPISGHATLYWYQQILGQGPKLLIQFQNNGVVDDSQLPKDRFSAERLKGVDSTLKIQPAKLEDSAVYLCASSSGQGPQETQYFGPGTRLLVL.